This T cell receptor beta chain came from a study of cytomegalovirus exposure and HLA in healthy donors. Use of 60 Vbeta and 13 Jbeta primers characterized the PCR. Profiled with immunoSEQ multiplex PCR; TCRdb holds only in-frame clones, not every one. In the table there are 140,000 to 150,000 clones, about two thirds of which are singletons. Trimming removed 6 bases from V and 3 bases from J, with 9 bases in between. This CDR3 region has 13 residues. Germline assignment: CDR1 ENHRY and CDR2 SYGVKD. To note about this clone: The target antigen is unknown.

Findings and limits, study-wide: Certain indistinguishable V segments, among them TRBV6-2 and TRBV6-3, were excluded. The study flagged approximately 180 TCR beta chains as cytomegalovirus-associated. A later analysis reportedly found fewer N-insertions in an Asian-associated ancestry cluster than the roughly 680-donor mean.

Sequences were obtained from PBMCs. The origin of this receptor is a woman under 30 in good health and CMV-seronegative. The chain uses TRBV10-3 and TRBJ1-3, with unresolved D. Here the CDR3 DNA reads TGTGCCATCAGAACAGACGATGGAAACACCATATATTTT. Translation gives CAIRTDDGNTIYF.